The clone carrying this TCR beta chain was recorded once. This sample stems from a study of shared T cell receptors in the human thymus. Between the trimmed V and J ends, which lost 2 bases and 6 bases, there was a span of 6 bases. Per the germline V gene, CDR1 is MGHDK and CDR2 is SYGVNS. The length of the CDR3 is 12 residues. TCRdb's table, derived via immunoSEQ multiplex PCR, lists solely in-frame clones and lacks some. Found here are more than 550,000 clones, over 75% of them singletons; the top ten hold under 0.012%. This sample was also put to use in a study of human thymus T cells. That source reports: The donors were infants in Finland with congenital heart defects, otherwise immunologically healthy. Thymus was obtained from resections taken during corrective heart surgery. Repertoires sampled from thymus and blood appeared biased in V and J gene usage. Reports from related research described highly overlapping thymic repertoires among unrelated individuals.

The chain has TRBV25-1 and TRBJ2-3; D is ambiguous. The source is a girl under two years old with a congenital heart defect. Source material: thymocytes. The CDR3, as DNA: TGTGCCAGCAGTGAAAACGGGGATACGCAGTATTTT. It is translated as CASSENGDTQYF.